This T cell receptor beta chain was sequenced in a study of response to subunit inactivated influenza vaccine. Findings of the study overall: The study's authors posited that every seasonal influenza vaccination enlists few new T cells.

MiXCR, applied by TCRdb to the RT-PCR reads, yields one record per CDR3 protein. The sample carries 200,000 to 300,000 distinct CDR3 sequences, roughly an eighth recorded once. The V gene lost 1 base and the J gene lost 3 bases, with 10 bases spanning the gap. CDR3 length: 15 amino acids. Germline CDR1 reads SGHDT; CDR2 reads YYEEEE. This clonotype was detected only a few times. Its specificity is unknown. The rearrangement links TRBV5-6 to TRBJ2-2; D possibly uses TRBD1 or TRBD2 (5 bases each). This TCR derives from a man aged 45-60 years who received an inactivated influenza vaccine. The specimen was non-naive T cells sorted from PBMCs, collected less than 15 days before vaccination. CDR3 sequence: CASSLIGTDTGELFF. The DNA for the CDR3 is TGTGCCAGCAGCTTGATAGGGACGGACACCGGGGAGCTGTTTTTT.